This T cell receptor beta chain was captured by sequencing in a study of cytomegalovirus exposure and HLA in healthy donors (dated 2017 in TCRdb). Some background on the complete study: According to an earlier analysis of a few hundred of the donors, 200 million or so T cells yielded some 120 million unique TCR beta sequences and about 300 Gb of sequence data. An early release covering roughly 600 HLA-typed donors comprised about 300 gigabases of sequencing data and some 79 million unique TCR sequences. Of the 398 genotyped donors, approximately 80% were placed in the genetic ancestry cluster associated with self-reported Caucasian donors. The study was designed to test whether signatures of past pathogen exposure could be identified by cataloging public T cell receptors. The study used immunosequencing to profile the T cell repertoires of 666 subjects and linked those repertoires to cytomegalovirus serostatus. Besides the first cohort of approximately 670 subjects, a separate validation cohort made up of 120 different subjects was used. The study combined high-throughput TCR immunosequencing, statistical association of individual TCRs with disease status, and machine learning to predict cytomegalovirus infection status. A later analysis re-examined previously published TCR beta repertoires from hundreds of donors and added high-resolution HLA genotyping to investigate patterns of TCR occurrence. Rather than drawing on any new phenotypic data, the later analysis identified candidate immune exposures from TCR beta sequences and the way those sequences occurred across donors. An earlier analysis of 587 of the donors used high-throughput TCR beta sequencing to judge whether each TCR beta V gene segment behaved as functional or pseudogenic. Alongside the repertoire data, information on donor age, sex, ethnicity and CMV serostatus was compiled. A later genetic analysis took genome-wide SNP genotypes for about three fifths of the 666 donors and used that subset as a discovery cohort. All discovery cohort repertoires had been generated using a single sequencing platform. Both class I and class II loci were covered by HLA typing, at four-digit resolution. Typing coverage differed by locus: A, B, C, DRB1 and DQB1 were typed in roughly 620-630 donors, DQA1 in around 500, DPA1 in approximately 600, and DPB1 in about 450. A handful of DR-DQ haplotypes were handled as single units for association and clustering because linkage in the cohort was strong. Among around 400 genotyped donors of the cohort, an average of about 240,000 unique TCR beta nucleotide sequences were sequenced per donor, around 20% of them non-productive. Results the study describes overall, beyond this receptor: A further reported finding was that TCR beta sequences accurately predicted the HLA-A and HLA-B alleles for most subjects in the first cohort. Because HLA typing was unavailable for some donors at each locus, only the typed subset was used in association tests. V-gene and J-gene trimming of TCR beta chains was associated with a missense DCLRE1C variant in a later genetic analysis, and the association was replicated in an independent cohort. A total of about 180 TCR beta chains were listed by the study as associated with cytomegalovirus. According to a later analysis, parvovirus B19, influenza, CMV and Epstein-Barr virus appeared linked to several top co-occurrence clusters. Compared with equally common non-associated chains, HLA-associated TCR beta chains in a later analysis were more clonally expanded and had lower generation probabilities. The authors suggested that the approach could potentially be generalized to other disease states and immunological phenotypes. In a later genetic analysis, fewer N-insertions in productive TCRs were reported among donors in an Asian-associated ancestry cluster than the approximately 670-donor mean. Presence/absence analyses assumed roughly uniform sequencing depth across donors, an assumption that may not hold. In this cohort, only TCR beta chains were sequenced, and detectable features were limited by the absence of alpha or paired-chain data. In a later analysis, some 17,000 TCR beta sequences were associated with specific HLA alleles at a false discovery rate of 0.05. Correlated functional status among segregating V segments might reflect linkage disequilibrium, but an unknown experimental factor could not be ruled out. In an earlier analysis of under 600 of the donors, most TCR beta V segments were observed in productive rearrangements about 87% or about 30% of the time, broadly matching IMGT annotations. A later analysis found that most CMV-associated TCR beta chains appeared HLA-restricted, with HLA associations seemingly driven largely by CMV exposure. In a later analysis, TCR association rates were found to vary across HLA loci, with the most associated TCRs seen for DRB1 alleles and the fewest for HLA-C alleles. The only immune exposure information available for the cohort was CMV serostatus. The classifier was reported to diagnose cytomegalovirus status with high specificity and sensitivity in both the original and validation cohorts. In vitro tests confirmed that a few of the cytomegalovirus-associated TCR beta chains recognize cytomegalovirus antigens. Assigning TCR associations to individual alleles was difficult when HLA alleles, especially DR and DQ, strongly co-occurred. Most TCR sequences were observed very rarely across donors, whereas some public TCRs were present in many individuals. Approximately 16 rarely observed V segments, including chromosome 9 orphons, were excluded from the earlier analysis of several hundred of the donors because counts were too low. A cluster of highly shared sequence variants was judged likely to be a technical artifact of the sequencing pipeline.

In total, more than 500 healthy bone marrow donors made up the cohort. At the time of sampling, every cohort member was nominally healthy, though immune exposures that went unrecorded were likely present. The donor tested CMV seronegative, placing the donor among the roughly 340 seronegative members of the cohort. Each donor provided a peripheral blood sample, and peripheral blood mononuclear cells were used for TCR beta sequencing. The Qiagen DNeasy Blood Extraction Kit was used to extract genomic DNA from the blood cell samples. Libraries came from the immunoSEQ multiplex PCR assay. The multiplex PCR relied on a mix of 60 forward primers for TCR Vbeta segments and 13 reverse primers for TCR Jbeta segments. A multiplex PCR assay on genomic DNA amplified the CDR3 region of rearranged TCR beta genes. The Illumina HiSeq System was used to sequence the amplified TCR beta libraries as 87-base-pair reads. The paper's data handling went like this. In a later analysis, approximately 74 million unique TCR beta chains were counted across the approximately 640 repertoires, and some 10 million of these chains were shared by at least two donors. Raw reads were error-corrected and collapsed into unique sequences with a nearest-neighbor algorithm that merged closely related sequences to remove PCR and sequencing errors. To assign V, D and J gene segments, CDR3 sequences were aligned to IMGT reference sequences. For a sequence to be retained, a match of at least six nucleotides to both a V gene segment and a J gene segment was required. Rearrangements were classified as productive when the CDR3 lacked stop codons and remained in frame with V and J, and all other rearrangements were classified as non-productive. CDR3 was defined by IMGT convention, running from the second conserved V-encoded cysteine to the conserved J-encoded phenylalanine. The earlier analysis of some 580 of the donors excluded any sequence lacking an unambiguous match to a single V gene segment. An earlier analysis of a few hundred of the donors called V segments functional above 56.7% productive rearrangements and segregating when the between-donor standard deviation exceeded 5%. A statistical classification framework was built to diagnose cytomegalovirus status from the catalog of TCR beta chain sequences. V and J gene assignment, in a later analysis, came from comparing TCR nucleotide sequences with IMGT/GENE-DB human TR gene sequences. In a later analysis, CDR3 sequences and most-parsimonious VDJ recombination scenarios were assigned using the TCRdist pipeline. A later analysis defined each TCR beta chain by its CDR3 amino acid sequence plus V-gene family, and excluded reads lacking a unique V-gene family. In a later analysis, fewer than 600 highly shared, low-generation-probability nucleotide sequences were removed to address suspected cross-contamination and a sequencing artifact. In a later analysis, a clonal expansion index was calculated for each public chain from normalized within-repertoire ranks of inferred template counts. Generation probabilities in a later analysis came from a VDJ recombination model fitted to out-of-frame rearrangements, and those results were checked against IGoR. A later analysis scored TCR-TCR, TCR-HLA and TCR-CMV co-occurrence with hypergeometric tests, applying a repertoire-size bias correction to TCR pairs. In a later analysis, false discovery rates were estimated by permuting HLA or CMV assignments 20 times. In a later analysis, co-occurring TCRs were grouped using DBSCAN, and TCRdist sequence similarity was added for clustering within HLA-allele-positive subsets. Repertoires with fewer than 30,000 or more than 120,000 public chains were left out of co-occurrence clustering, as were about 5 repertoires with anomalous nucleotide sharing. TCRdb limited this immuneACCESS table to in-frame rearrangements with V and J called. A share of clones is missing; checked studies link under half to unresolved V genes, and the rest is unexplained. That table is the source of V, J and clone size, and D and trimming were worked out from the DNA. In this sample the table shows 150,000 to 200,000 clones, roughly 77% of which occur a single time. In total, the top ten clones hold around 1.5% of the sample.

With respect to this clone: Its antigen has not been determined. No much larger clone is present one base from it, and per-base qualities are unavailable.

The receptor was isolated from a woman in her 50s in good health and CMV-seronegative. Sequencing was done on a sample of PBMCs.

CDR3 protein: CASSANRGTSPSYEQYF. The DNA sequence is as follows: TGTGCCAGCAGTGCTAACCGGGGGACGAGCCCTTCGTACGAGCAGTACTTC. This chain is built from TRBV25-1 and TRBJ2-7; the best D guess is TRBD2, with 6 bases matching. CDR1 and CDR2, per the germline V gene, are MGHDK and SYGVNS. The junction shows trimming of 4 bases on V and 4 bases on J, plus 23 bases between the germline ends. Taken from cysteine to phenylalanine, the CDR3 has 17 residues. Only the CDR3 portion is preserved as DNA: 51 bases, with reading frame beginning at the first base.